What follows are 28 T cell receptor beta chains derived from one specimen sequenced in a study of molecular identifiers for immune sequencing clone quantification. TCRdb re-analysed the PCR reads in MiXCR, keeping a single row per CDR3 protein. The sample carries a few hundred thousand distinct CDR3 sequences, around 23% recorded once. The sample comprised naive CD8+ T cells from blood, with Jurkat cell RNA spiked in. Subset in this sample: FACS-sorted CD8+CD4-CCR7+CD45RA+ naive T cells. The receptor source for this set is a human donor in good health. Some libraries in this study had Jurkat cell RNA spiked in.

The chain links TRBV11-3 to TRBJ2-5; maybe TRBD2 (6 bases). The CDR3 loop spans 13 amino acids. CDR1 and CDR2 (germline): SGHNT, YENEEA. V was shortened by 4 bases and J by 11 bases, with 17 bases between the two germline ends. The CDR3 bases are TGTGCCAGCAGCTCGGGACTCCGCAATGAGCAGTACTTC. This gives the protein CASSSGLRNEQYF.

This clonotype was found many times. The chain couples TRBV7-9 to TRBJ2-3; D perhaps matches TRBD2 (6 bases). Germline CDR1 SEHNR, CDR2 FQNEAQ (reference sequence). The V gene lost 1 base and the J gene lost 3 bases, with 14 bases spanning the gap. The CDR3 is made up of 16 amino acids. The CDR3, as DNA: TGTGCCAGCAGCTTAGAGGTCGGGAGATCGACAGATACGCAGTATTTT. Protein sequence: CASSLEVGRSTDTQYF.

This clonotype appeared a few times. The chain is built from TRBV20-1 and TRBJ2-7, with TRBD2 identical over 11 bases. Germline CDR1 is DFQATT and CDR2 is SNEGSKA (reference sequence). The V and J ends lost 2 bases and 7 bases, in that order; junction bases with no gene match: 16. This CDR3 is built from 17 residues. CDR3 amino acids: CSARPPEGLAGGGEQYF. In DNA form, the CDR3 reads TGCAGTGCTAGACCCCCAGAAGGGCTAGCGGGAGGTGGGGAGCAGTACTTC.

A single count supports this clonotype. The chain has TRBV12-3 or TRBV12-4 and TRBJ2-5, with D possibly matching TRBD2 (5 bases). Trimming shortened V by 5 bases and J by 5 bases, and 15 bases separated the two germline ends. The CDR3 sequence is 14 residues long. The CDR3 is CASSPWLRVETQYF. The CDR3 nucleotides read TGTGCCAGCAGTCCGTGGCTGCGGGTTGAGACCCAGTACTTC.

The J gene is TRBJ2-7, the V gene TRBV2; TRBD2 aligns across 9 bases. Germline CDR1 is SNHLY and CDR2 is FYNNEI. V shed 3 bases, J shed 2 bases, and the junction held 2 bases outside the gene matches. The length of the CDR3 is 14 residues. The CDR3, as DNA: TGTGCCAGCAGTGACGCTAGCGGGGCCTACGAGCAGTACTTC. It encodes CASSDASGAYEQYF.

The sample holds a few counts of this clonotype. This chain uses TRBV19 with TRBJ2-2, with 9 bases aligning to TRBD1. V lost 8 bases to trimming and J lost 6 bases; unmatched junction nucleotides: 7. The CDR3 is 14 residues long. Germline-derived CDR1 and CDR2 are LNHDA and SQIVND (reference sequence). CDR3 in amino acids: CASGRDRDPGELFF. The CDR3 region has the DNA TGTGCCAGTGGAAGGGACAGGGATCCCGGGGAGCTGTTTTTT.

This clonotype was seen repeatedly, ten times or more. The genes are TRBV5-6 and TRBJ1-1; 9 bases map to TRBD1. The V gene's germline CDR1 is SGHDT and CDR2 YYEEEE. V lost 4 bases, J lost 0 bases, and 10 bases stayed unmatched. There are 17 residues in the CDR3. The CDR3 sequence: CASSTGGTGTLNTEAFF. The CDR3 nucleotides read TGTGCCAGCAGCACGGGAGGGACAGGGACCCTGAACACTGAAGCTTTCTTT.

To note about this clonotype: Being one base from a much bigger clone, this may be a read error. The chain combines TRBV7-2 with TRBJ2-7, with D perhaps TRBD2 (6 bases). CDR3 length: 15 residues. The germline V gene has CDR1 SGHTA and CDR2 FQGNSA. In nucleotides, the CDR3 is TGTGCCTGCAGCTTAGTGTGGGACTCGCCGTACGAGCAGTACTTC. Translated, it gives CACSLVWDSPYEQYF.

This clonotype occurred a few times. V is TRBV11-2 and J is TRBJ2-2, with 7 nucleotides matching TRBD2. The CDR3 spans 17 residues. CDR1 and CDR2 from the germline V gene are SGHAT and FQNNGV. Losses at the gene ends were 2 bases for V and 5 bases for J; bases not matched to a gene: 11. The CDR3 loop is CASSLFVVLGGTGELFF. The CDR3 nucleotides are TGTGCCAGCAGCTTATTCGTAGTTTTGGGAGGGACCGGGGAGCTGTTTTTT.

This clonotype was detected ten times or more. The V gene is TRBV7-9, the J gene TRBJ1-2, with D possibly matching TRBD1 (5 bases). V dropped 5 bases and J dropped 8 bases, with 18 bases sitting between them. The V gene's germline CDR1 is SEHNR and CDR2 FQNEAQ (reference sequence). The CDR3 runs to 14 residues. The chain's CDR3 is CASSPSPGPGGYTF. Written as DNA, the CDR3 is TGTGCCAGCAGCCCATCCCCGGGACCGGGGGGCTACACCTTC.

This clonotype was seen more than once but under ten times. The chain recombines TRBV7-3 with TRBJ2-2, with D perhaps matching TRBD2 (6 bases). Germline values: CDR1 SGHTA, CDR2 FQGTGA. Trimming left V 1 base short and J 1 base short, with 10 bases between. The CDR3 runs to 16 residues. This chain's CDR3 is CASSLIRRENTGELFF. The CDR3 DNA follows: TGTGCCAGCAGCTTAATAAGGCGGGAGAACACCGGGGAGCTGTTTTTT.

The rearrangement uses TRBV7-9 and TRBJ1-1, with 12 positions matching TRBD1. Germline V CDR1 and CDR2: SEHNR, FQNEAQ (reference sequence). V shed 5 bases, J shed 4 bases, and the junction held 5 bases outside the gene matches. The CDR3 runs to 15 residues. The CDR3 sequence: CASSPRDRGPTEAFF. CDR3 nucleotide sequence: TGTGCCAGCAGCCCACGGGACAGGGGGCCCACTGAAGCTTTCTTT.

The genes are TRBV4-3 and TRBJ2-6; no clear D. The germline gives CDR1 LGHNA, CDR2 YSLEER. The CDR3 consists of 18 residues. V gave up 0 bases and J gave up 2 bases, with 14 bases separating them. CDR3 bases: TGCGCCAGCAGCCAAGATCGAACCCCCACAACTGGGGCCAACGTCCTGACTTTC. Amino acids: CASSQDRTPTTGANVLTF.

The J gene is TRBJ2-3, the V gene TRBV5-4, with 9 bases identical to TRBD2. The CDR3 has 16 residues. V shed 4 bases, J shed 2 bases, and the junction held 8 bases outside the gene matches. Germline V lookup: CDR1 SGHNT, CDR2 YYREEE (reference sequence). The DNA of the CDR3 is TGTGCCAGCAGCGGGACGACTAGCGGCGTCACAGATACGCAGTATTTT. Translating gives CASSGTTSGVTDTQYF. The whole variable domain, remainder taken from reference TRBV5-4 and TRBJ2-3, is ETGVTQSPTHLIKTRGQQVTLRCSSQSGHNTVSWYQQALGQGPQFIFQYYREEENGRGNFPPRFSGLQFPNYSSELNVNALELDDSALYLCASSGTTSGVTDTQYFGPGTRLTVL.

The chain carries TRBV18 and TRBJ2-1, with 10 positions matching TRBD2. V lost 2 bases, J lost 2 bases, and 3 bases stayed unmatched. CDR3 size: 16 residues. The germline CDR1 and CDR2 sequences are KGHSH and LQKENI. Here the CDR3 reads CASSPALAGAYNEQFF. The CDR3 DNA sequence: TGTGCCAGCTCACCAGCTCTAGCGGGAGCCTACAATGAGCAGTTCTTC.

The chain employs TRBV6-1 and TRBJ2-7, with 9 nucleotides matching TRBD1. Per germline, CDR1 MNHNS and CDR2 SASEGT. The CDR3 totals 13 residues. Unmatched junction bases numbered 4, after V lost 4 bases and J lost 6 bases. The chain's CDR3 is CASSVGGQGEQYF. Here the CDR3 DNA reads TGTGCCAGCAGTGTAGGGGGACAGGGCGAGCAGTACTTC.

This clonotype was picked up many times. The genes are TRBV27 and TRBJ2-7; D is unresolved. V gave up 5 bases and J gave up 2 bases, with 13 bases separating them. This CDR3 comprises 14 residues. CDR1 and CDR2 (germline): MNHEY, SMNVEV (reference sequence). CDR3: CASSPVGQAYEQYF. The DNA for the CDR3 is TGTGCCAGCAGTCCTGTGGGCCAGGCCTACGAGCAGTACTTC.

As to this clonotype: A junction boundary mismatches the germline segment, possibly from a read error. V is TRBV9 and J is TRBJ2-3; D is possibly TRBD2 (6 bases). This CDR3 comprises 13 residues. Germline CDR1 and CDR2: SGDLS and YYNGEE. CDR3 nucleotides: TGTGTCAGCAGTGGTCTAGCGACGCATACGCAGTATTTT. It codes for CVSSGLATHTQYF.

In this sample, this clonotype turned up many times. The genes are TRBV5-1 and TRBJ1-5; possibly TRBD1 for D (5 bases). V gave up 4 bases and J gave up 0 bases, with 14 bases separating them. The length of the CDR3 is 16 residues. CDR1 SGHRS and CDR2 YFSETQ come from the germline V gene. CDR3 bases: TGCGCCAGCAGCCTGCAACGACAGTTTAGCAATCAGCCCCAGCATTTT. This encodes CASSLQRQFSNQPQHF.

This chain connects TRBV12-3 or TRBV12-4 to TRBJ2-1, with 15 positions matching TRBD2. This CDR3 is 18 amino acids long. Germline trimming cut 0 bases from V and 5 bases from J; bases unmatched to any gene: 5. CDR3 bases: TGTGCCAGCAGTTTAGCCCGGACTAGCGGGAGGGACAACAATGAGCAGTTCTTC. Amino acids: CASSLARTSGRDNNEQFF.

This clonotype has just a few counts. V and J are TRBV24-1 and TRBJ2-2; D may be TRBD1 (5 bases). CDR1 is KGHDR and CDR2 is SFDVKD in the germline V gene. The V and J ends lost 5 bases and 1 base respectively, with 7 bases between them. This CDR3 spans 14 amino acids. The CDR3 loop is CATSVTGNTGELFF. Written as DNA, the CDR3 is TGTGCCACCAGTGTAACAGGGAACACCGGGGAGCTGTTTTTT.

This clonotype was seen once. At one end the junction does not follow the germline gene, possibly because of a read error. This chain uses TRBV28 with TRBJ1-5, with TRBD1 identical over 9 bases. CDR1 MDHEN and CDR2 SYDVKM come from the germline V gene. This CDR3 region has 18 residues. CDR3: CARSLLLGTGKINQPQHF. CDR3 DNA: TGTGCCCGCAGTTTACTATTGGGGACAGGGAAAATCAATCAGCCCCAGCATTTT. Full variable domain (missing parts from reference TRBV28 and TRBJ1-5): DVKVTQSSRYLVKRTGEKVFLECVQDMDHENMFWYRQDPGLGLRLIYFSYDVKMKEKGDIPEGYSVSREKKERFSLILESASTNQTSMYLCARSLLLGTGKINQPQHFGDGTRLSIL.

A note on this clonotype: A much larger clone differs from this one at a single base, so this may be a read error. The chain has TRBV12-3 or TRBV12-4 and TRBJ2-4; 11 bases are a match to TRBD2. CDR3 size: 19 residues. The CDR3 here is CASSSLAGELGRAKDIQYF. In nucleotides, the CDR3 is TGTGCCAGCAGTTCACTAGCGGGAGAGCTCGGTCGAGCCAAAGACATTCAGTACTTC.

This clonotype came up a few times. The CDR3 nucleotides read TGCAGTGCTAAAGGGGGGACTATGAGTCGCTCGTCCTACGAGCAGTACTTC. It translates to CSAKGGTMSRSSYEQYF. The chain links TRBV20-1 to TRBJ2-7, with TRBD2 as a possible D gene (7 bases). This CDR3 is built from 17 residues. Germline CDR1 reads DFQATT; CDR2 reads SNEGSKA (reference sequence). Trimming pared 4 bases from V and 1 base from J, leaving 23 bases between.

The rearrangement links TRBV4-1 to TRBJ1-2, with D tentatively TRBD1 (5 bases). This CDR3 is 16 amino acids long. Between the trimmed V and J ends, which lost 0 bases and 0 bases, there was a span of 11 bases. Germline V gene lookup returns CDR1 MGHRA and CDR2 YSYEKL. CDR3 sequence (DNA): TGCGCCAGCAGCCAAGATGGGGGAGGGGCTAACTATGGCTACACCTTC. Its protein product is CASSQDGGGANYGYTF.

This clonotype has at least ten counts. The chain couples TRBV12-3 or TRBV12-4 to TRBJ2-4, with a possible D match to TRBD1 (5 bases). The CDR3 length is 15 residues. Deletions cut 3 bases from V and 6 bases from J, with 15 bases between. The CDR3 loop reads CASSFDRGAGNIQYF. The CDR3 DNA reads TGTGCCAGCAGTTTCGACAGAGGAGCAGGAAACATTCAGTACTTC.

As for this clonotype: A clone one base away is much larger, so this may be a read error. V and J are TRBV4-1 and TRBJ1-5; no reliable D call. CDR1 is MGHRA and CDR2 is YSYEKL in the germline V gene. The V gene lost 1 base and the J gene lost 1 base, with 5 bases spanning the gap. The CDR3 length is 14 residues. The CDR3 nucleotides read TGCGCCAGCAGCCAAGCATGCAGCAATCAGCCCCAGCATTTT. Translated, it gives CASSQACSNQPQHF.

Ten or more counts support this clonotype. The V gene is TRBV5-5, the J gene TRBJ2-7; D may be TRBD1 (6 bases). CDR3 length: 15 residues. V gave up 4 bases and J gave up 0 bases, with 14 bases separating them. CDR1 is SGHKS, CDR2 YYEKEE, per germline (reference sequence). CDR3 sequence (DNA): TGTGCCAGCAGCCACAACAGGGCCCTCTCCTACGAGCAGTACTTC. Translated: CASSHNRALSYEQYF.